The 27 T cell receptor beta chains presented below share a single source sample, sequenced in a study of blood T cells in healthy people across ages. With a J-beta primer mix and a sample-barcoded 5' primer, a second PCR ran 7 to 11 cycles. Each CDR3 protein is one row after TCRdb ran MiXCR on the 5' RACE reads. The data contain just under 900,000 distinct CDR3 sequences, more than 25% of them seen just once; the ten biggest clones take up roughly 17%. Sequencing used blood. These receptors originate from a woman at least 80 years old in good health.

This clonotype appeared many times. This chain uses TRBV25-1 with TRBJ2-2; D possibly corresponds to TRBD2 (6 bases). The germline V gene has CDR1 MGHDK and CDR2 SYGVNS. The CDR3 extends over 16 amino acids. The V and J ends lost 1 base and 5 bases respectively, with 14 bases between them. In DNA form, the CDR3 reads TGTGCCAGCAGTGAATTCGGGACCGCGGGAACCGGGGAGCTGTTTTTT. This codes for CASSEFGTAGTGELFF.

The table lists this clonotype with a few counts. The rearrangement links TRBV12-3 or TRBV12-4 to TRBJ1-3; D perhaps matches TRBD1 (5 bases). The CDR3 consists of 19 residues. The V end lost 3 bases, the J end lost 0 bases, and 21 bases lay between the germline ends. CDR3 coding DNA: TGTGCCAGCAGTTTTGCCCGGTCCGGGACGGTTAGCTCTGGAAACACCATATATTTT. Amino acids: CASSFARSGTVSSGNTIYF.

This clonotype showed up just once. A read error is possible here, since a much larger clone lies one base away. This chain uses TRBV20-1 with TRBJ2-4; TRBD1 or TRBD2 may be the D gene (6 bases each). Trimming pared 2 bases from V and 1 base from J, leaving 12 bases between. The CDR3 is 15 amino acids. Per the germline V gene, CDR1 is DFQATT and CDR2 is SNEGSKA (reference sequence). For the CDR3, the DNA is TGCAGTGCTAGACGGGGGCCCCTGGCCAAAAACATTCAGTACTTC. Amino acids: CSARRGPLAKNIQYF.

This clonotype was observed a handful of times. The chain combines TRBV6-2 or TRBV6-3 with TRBJ1-2, with a weak D call TRBD1 (6 bases). Germline CDR1 reads MNHEY; CDR2 reads SVGEGT. This CDR3 contains 15 residues. Trimming cost V 0 bases and J 10 bases, with 18 bases left between them. This CDR3 reads CASSYSARGPLLYTF. The CDR3 DNA is TGTGCCAGCAGTTACTCGGCCAGGGGCCCTCTGCTCTACACCTTC.

This clonotype was seen ten or more times. The chain has TRBV6-6 and TRBJ2-7, with a possible D match to TRBD1 (6 bases). CDR3 length: 15 amino acids. In germline, CDR1 is MNHNY, CDR2 SVGAGI (reference sequence). Trimming stripped 5 bases from V and 1 base from J, with 15 bases between. The CDR3 DNA reads as TGTGCCAGCAGTCCAACAGGGTCCCCTTCCTACGAGCAGTACTTC. Protein product: CASSPTGSPSYEQYF.

This clonotype was counted only a few times. The chain couples TRBV3-1 to TRBJ1-5; tentative D call: TRBD1 (5 bases). CDR1 is LGHDT and CDR2 is YNNKEL in the germline V gene (reference sequence). V was clipped by 3 bases and J by 4 bases, with 16 bases between them. This CDR3 spans 16 amino acids. The CDR3 nucleotides are TGTGCCAGCAGCCAGTCCGGGACTTTGGGGAATCAGCCCCAGCATTTT. Translating gives CASSQSGTLGNQPQHF.

The chain carries TRBV12-3 or TRBV12-4 and TRBJ2-5; 10 bases match TRBD1. The ends lost 6 bases at V and 6 bases at J; junction bases unmatched: 10. The CDR3 totals 15 residues. In DNA form, the CDR3 reads TGTGCCAGCAGCCCTCCCAGACAGGGGGCAAAGACCCAGTACTTC. Amino acids: CASSPPRQGAKTQYF.

Points on this clonotype: This may arise from a read error, as a much more abundant clone is one base away. This chain connects TRBV4-2 to TRBJ1-1; the D is unclear. CDR1 LGHNA and CDR2 YNFKEQ come from the germline V gene. The CDR3 consists of 15 residues. CDR3 nucleotides: TGTGCCAACAGCCAAGCATTAGGAGTGAACACTGAAGCTTTCTTT. Its translation: CANSQALGVNTEAFF.

There are many counts of this clonotype. The V call is TRBV10-3, the J call TRBJ1-5; D ambiguous. CDR3 length equals 15 residues. Per the germline V gene, CDR1 is ENHRY and CDR2 is SYGVKD. V was cut by 0 bases and J by 0 bases, with 6 bases left in between. CDR3 nucleotides: TGTGCCATCAGTGAGTCCACTCTTAGCAATCAGCCCCAGCATTTT. The encoded protein is CAISESTLSNQPQHF.

The rearrangement joins TRBV5-5 to TRBJ1-2; D possibly corresponds to TRBD1 (6 bases). The V gene lost 0 bases and the J gene lost 5 bases, with 17 bases spanning the gap. The CDR3 sequence is 16 residues long. CDR1 is SGHKS and CDR2 is YYEKEE in the germline V gene (reference sequence). The CDR3 protein is CASSLVRGGQLYGYTF. CDR3 nucleotides: TGTGCCAGCAGCTTGGTCAGGGGCGGACAGTTATATGGCTACACCTTC.

This clonotype was seen a few times. This chain connects TRBV6-1 to TRBJ1-5, with D possibly being TRBD1 (5 bases). The CDR3 spans 11 residues. V lost 6 bases and J lost 9, with 9 bases in between. Germline-derived CDR1 and CDR2 are MNHNS and SASEGT. The CDR3 protein is CASSGARPQHF. The CDR3 bases are TGTGCCAGCAGCGGGGCCCGGCCCCAGCATTTT.

In its sample, this clonotype was seen a few times. The J gene is TRBJ2-3, the V gene TRBV12-3 or TRBV12-4; 9 nucleotides align to TRBD1. This CDR3 has 18 amino acids. The J segment lost 0 bases and the V segment lost 1 base, leaving 8 bases of the junction unmatched. The CDR3 is CASSLGTGAFRSTDTQYF. CDR3 DNA sequence: TGTGCCAGCAGTTTAGGGACAGGGGCGTTTCGAAGCACAGATACGCAGTATTTT.

This clonotype was seen only a few times. This chain links TRBV15 with TRBJ2-5; D may match TRBD1 or TRBD2 (7 bases each). The CDR3 runs 16 residues. The germline V gene has CDR1 LNHNV and CDR2 YYDKDF (reference sequence). The V and J ends lost 6 bases and 4 bases respectively, with 21 bases between them. CDR3 loop: CATSTRGRGRGETQYF. The DNA for the CDR3 is TGTGCCACCAGTACCCGGGGGAGGGGGCGTGGAGAGACCCAGTACTTC.

The CDR3 nucleotides read TGTGCCAGCAGCCCCCCAGGGGGCCTTGGGCCGCAGTATTTT. Amino acid sequence: CASSPPGGLGPQYF. The rearrangement uses TRBV6-2 or TRBV6-3 and TRBJ2-3; 8 bases fit TRBD1. V shed 6 bases, J shed 10 bases, and the junction held 12 bases outside the gene matches. Germline assignment: CDR1 MNHEY and CDR2 SVGEGT. CDR3 size: 14 residues.

This clonotype was counted at least ten times. The CDR3 region is CSVEDRPGGYTF. CDR3 DNA sequence: TGCAGCGTTGAGGACCGACCGGGGGGCTACACCTTC. The V gene is TRBV29-1, the J gene TRBJ1-2; D is unresolved. Per germline, CDR1 SQVTM and CDR2 ANQGSEA. The CDR3 contains 12 residues. The V gene lost 3 bases and the J gene lost 8 bases, with 13 bases spanning the gap.

In this sample, this clonotype turned up a few times. The chain carries TRBV24-1 and TRBJ2-1; 7 bases are a match to TRBD1. In germline, CDR1 is KGHDR, CDR2 SFDVKD. V was clipped by 5 bases and J by 3 bases; unmatched bases: 3. CDR3 length equals 14 residues. The CDR3 region has the DNA TGTGCCACCAGTGGACAGGGCGTCTACAATGAGCAGTTCTTC. The encoded protein is CATSGQGVYNEQFF.

The CDR3 DNA sequence: TGTGCCAGCAGCTTAGGGGGACAGGGAAACACCGGGGAGCTGTTTTTT. Translation: CASSLGGQGNTGELFF. V usage is TRBV7-7 and J usage is TRBJ2-2, with 9 nucleotides matching TRBD1. Germline V gives CDR1 SSHAT, CDR2 FNYEAQ (reference sequence). The V segment lost 1 base and the J segment 2 bases; nucleotides outside the gene matches: 2. CDR3 length: 16 amino acids. Variable domain in full (rest from reference TRBV7-7 and TRBJ2-2): GAGVSQSPRYKVTKRGQDVTLRCDPISSHATLYWYQQALGQGPEFLTYFNYEAQPDKSGLPSDRFSAERPEGSISTLTIQRTEQRDSAMYRCASSLGGQGNTGELFFGEGSRLTVL.

The chain carries TRBV6-2 or TRBV6-3 and TRBJ2-1, with D tentatively TRBD2 (5 bases). V lost 7 bases and J 1 base, leaving 14 bases between the germline ends. Germline values: CDR1 MNHEY, CDR2 SVGEGT. The CDR3 loop spans 15 amino acids. The CDR3 reads CASTNDGGSYNEQFF. In DNA, the CDR3 is TGTGCCAGCACCAATGACGGAGGATCCTACAATGAGCAGTTCTTC.

The rearrangement joins TRBV5-6 to TRBJ2-2; D unresolved. The length of the CDR3 is 13 residues. Germline V CDR1 and CDR2: SGHDT, YYEEEE. V lost 2 bases and J 6 bases, leaving 8 bases between the germline ends. CDR3 DNA sequence: TGTGCCAGCAGCTTTTCCAGTCCCGGGGAGCTGTTTTTT. It specifies CASSFSSPGELFF.

In this sample, this clonotype turned up many times. The chain recombines TRBV12-3 or TRBV12-4 with TRBJ2-7; TRBD1 might be the D (5 bases). The CDR3 loop spans 13 amino acids. V was pared by 8 bases and J by 3 bases, with 14 bases between. This CDR3 is CASGVGRVYEQYF. The DNA for the CDR3 is TGTGCCAGCGGGGTGGGCAGGGTCTACGAGCAGTACTTC.

This clonotype was detected many times. The chain is built from TRBV4-3 and TRBJ2-1; D might be TRBD1 (6 bases). The germline V gene encodes CDR1 LGHNA and CDR2 YSLEER. V was clipped by 4 bases and J by 4 bases, with 20 bases between them. This CDR3 has 17 amino acids. CDR3: CASSLRVGRGPYNEQFF. The CDR3 DNA reads as TGCGCCAGCAGCCTTAGAGTCGGCAGGGGACCATACAATGAGCAGTTCTTC.

The sample holds one count of this clonotype. This rearrangement joins TRBV7-8 to TRBJ1-4; D may be TRBD1 (6 bases). Germline CDR1 is SGHVS and CDR2 is FQNEAQ. This CDR3 has 15 amino acids. V was pared by 4 bases and J by 3 bases, with 12 bases between. CDR3 residues: CASSSTGTPNEKLFF. The CDR3 DNA follows: TGTGCCAGCAGCTCAACCGGGACACCTAATGAAAAACTGTTTTTT. Drawing the rest from reference TRBV7-8 and TRBJ1-4, the complete variable domain is GAGVSQSPRYKVAKRGQDVALRCDPISGHVSLFWYQQALGQGPEFLTYFQNEAQLDKSGLPSDRFFAERPEGSVSTLKIQRTQQEDSAVYLCASSSTGTPNEKLFFGSGTQLSVL.

This clonotype has a handful of counts. The DNA for the CDR3 is TGTGCCAGCAGTTACAGACTCCAGGGGATTAATTCACCCCTCCACTTT. Translating gives CASSYRLQGINSPLHF. The chain recombines TRBV6-5 with TRBJ1-6; D may be TRBD1 (6 bases). CDR1 is MNHEY, CDR2 SVGAGI, per germline. The CDR3 is 16 amino acids. V shed 2 bases and J shed 6 bases, with 14 bases lying between them.

The chain has TRBV12-3 or TRBV12-4 and TRBJ1-2; no firm D call. CDR3 length equals 12 residues. Trimming removed 5 bases at V and 8 bases at J, with 12 bases between. CDR3 amino acids: CASSRGQTGYTF. The CDR3 DNA follows: TGTGCCAGCAGTAGAGGGCAGACGGGCTACACCTTC.

As concerns this clonotype: Since a much larger clone is just one base distant, this may be a read error. The gene calls are TRBV15 and TRBJ2-1; D could derive from TRBD1 or TRBD2 (6 bases each). This CDR3 spans 15 amino acids. CDR1 and CDR2 from the germline V gene are LNHNV and YYDKDF (reference sequence). DNA for the CDR3: TGTGCCACCAGCAGAGGGGTACAGGGAGGCAATGAGCGGTTCTTC. Translating gives CATSRGVQGGNERFF. Based on the CDR3 plus reference TRBV15 and TRBJ2-1, the full variable domain is DAMVIQNPRYQVTQFGKPVTLSCSQTLNHNVMYWYQQKSSQAPKLLFHYYDKDFNNEADTPDNFQSRRPNTSFCFLDIRSPGLGDTAMYLCATSRGVQGGNERFFGPGTRLTVL.

As for this clonotype: Possible read error: a much larger clone is one base away. CDR3: CANREQGASYEQYF. The CDR3 coding sequence is TGTGCCAACAGGGAACAGGGGGCATCCTACGAGCAGTACTTC. The rearrangement joins TRBV27 to TRBJ2-7; 9 positions match TRBD1. V was clipped by 10 bases and J by 1 base; unmatched bases: 8. CDR1 MNHEY and CDR2 SMNVEV come from the germline V gene (reference sequence). This CDR3 has 14 residues.

Note on this clonotype: This may come from a read error, since a much larger clone is one base off. The chain combines TRBV20-1 with TRBJ1-2; a possible D gene is TRBD1 (6 bases). The V gene's germline CDR1 is DFQATT and CDR2 SNEGSKA (reference sequence). This CDR3 spans 13 amino acids. Trimming took 3 bases from V and 7 from J, leaving 15 bases between them. CDR3 loop: CSARDSVWGGYTF. In nucleotides, the CDR3 is TGCAGTGCTAGGGACAGTGTTTGGGGTGGCTACACCTTC.